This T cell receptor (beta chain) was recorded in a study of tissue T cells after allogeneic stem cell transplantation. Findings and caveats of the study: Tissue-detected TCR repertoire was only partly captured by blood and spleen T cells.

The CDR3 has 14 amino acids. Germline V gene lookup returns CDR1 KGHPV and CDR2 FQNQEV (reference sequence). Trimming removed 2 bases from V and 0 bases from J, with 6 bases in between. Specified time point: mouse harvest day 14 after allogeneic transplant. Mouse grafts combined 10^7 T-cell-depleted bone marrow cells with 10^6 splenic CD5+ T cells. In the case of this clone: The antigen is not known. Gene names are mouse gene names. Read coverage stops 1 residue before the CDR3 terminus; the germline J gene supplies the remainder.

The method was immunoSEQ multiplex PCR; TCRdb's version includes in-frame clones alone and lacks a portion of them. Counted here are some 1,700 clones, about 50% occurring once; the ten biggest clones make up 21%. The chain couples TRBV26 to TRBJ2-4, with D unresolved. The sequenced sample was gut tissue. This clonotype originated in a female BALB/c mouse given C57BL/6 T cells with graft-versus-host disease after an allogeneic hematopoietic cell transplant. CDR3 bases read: TGTGCCAGCAGTCTGGGTTCTAGTCAAAACACCTTGTAC. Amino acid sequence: CASSLGSSQNTLY. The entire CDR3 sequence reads CASSLGSSQNTLYF.